The present T cell receptor beta chain was sequenced within a study of cytomegalovirus exposure and HLA in healthy donors. Study-wide results and limits: Cytomegalovirus status was reportedly diagnosed by the classifier with high sensitivity and specificity. Confirmation in vitro established that a few CMV-associated chains were specific for CMV antigens. Overall, roughly 150 TCR beta chains were annotated as cytomegalovirus-associated.

Note on this clone: Its target is unknown.

The donors were part of the validation cohort of over a hundred subjects. That cohort was separate from the first cohort, which comprised fewer than 800 subjects. Germline values: CDR1 LNHDA, CDR2 SQIVND (reference sequence). With 6 bases removed from V and 4 bases from J, the gap between germline ends came to 9 bases. This CDR3 is 12 amino acids long. TCRdb keeps only in-frame clones here, not all; method: immunoSEQ multiplex PCR. The table records 120,000 to 150,000 clones, over 80% of them present only once. The sequence was collected from a man between 18 and 29 years old in good health and CMV-seropositive. The chain uses TRBV19 and TRBJ1-1; tentative D call: TRBD1 (6 bases). The sequencing input was PBMCs. CDR3 amino acids: CASRTGITEAFF. CDR3 nucleotide sequence: TGTGCCAGTAGAACAGGGATCACTGAAGCTTTCTTT.